This T cell receptor (beta chain) was captured in a study of high-grade serous ovarian cancer treatment subgroups. Study background: Samples averaged about 15,000 reads and some 7,500 unique TCR beta rearrangements. The study's findings and limits: Bulk tumor TCR sequencing gave no spatial information. Only CDR3 was analyzed; CDR1 and CDR2 were not.

Only one count was recorded for this clone. What it binds is unknown. The tumor samples were collected prior to definitive surgery or chemotherapy. The CDR3 consists of 15 residues. V trimming: 8 bases; J trimming: 5 bases; junction bases outside the gene matches: 11. CDR1 SNHLY and CDR2 FYNNEI come from the germline V gene. The table came from immunoSEQ multiplex PCR; TCRdb's copy has only in-frame clones and leaves some out. The sample shows fewer than 35,000 clones, about 80% of them seen only once. The sequence derives from a human donor with high-grade serous ovarian cancer. The sequenced material came from tumor tissue. V usage is TRBV2 and J usage is TRBJ2-7, with 11 bases lining up with TRBD1. The CDR3 reads CASDARTGGFHEQYF. The CDR3 bases are TGTGCCAGCGACGCAAGGACAGGGGGCTTCCACGAGCAGTACTTC.